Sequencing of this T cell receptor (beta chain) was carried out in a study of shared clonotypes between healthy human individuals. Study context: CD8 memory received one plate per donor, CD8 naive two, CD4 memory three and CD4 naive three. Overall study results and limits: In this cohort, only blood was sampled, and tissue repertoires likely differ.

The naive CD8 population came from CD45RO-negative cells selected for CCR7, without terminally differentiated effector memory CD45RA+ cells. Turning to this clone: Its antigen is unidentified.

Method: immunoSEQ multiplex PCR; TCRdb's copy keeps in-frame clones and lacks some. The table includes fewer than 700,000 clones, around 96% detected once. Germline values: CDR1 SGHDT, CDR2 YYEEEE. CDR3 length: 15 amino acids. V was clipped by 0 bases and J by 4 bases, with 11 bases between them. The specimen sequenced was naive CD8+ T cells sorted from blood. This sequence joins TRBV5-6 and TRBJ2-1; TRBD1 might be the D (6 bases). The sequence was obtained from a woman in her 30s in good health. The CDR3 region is CASSLAGTLYNEQFF. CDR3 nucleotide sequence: TGTGCCAGCAGCTTGGCCGGGACACTGTACAATGAGCAGTTCTTC.